Listed below are T cell receptor beta chains from one sample, sequenced in a study of cytomegalovirus exposure and HLA in healthy donors. The data were produced by immunoSEQ multiplex PCR, yet TCRdb's version contains in-frame clones alone and is incomplete. The table has roughly 150,000 clones, about 89% seen once. The sequenced sample was PBMCs. The origin of the receptors is a man between 18 and 35 years old in good health and CMV-seronegative. The CDR3 runs from the conserved cysteine through the conserved F or W.

J,V,CDR3
TRBJ2-7,TRBV9,CASSVGAGGTYEQYF
TRBJ2-1,TRBV14,CASSRLAGVDNEQFF
TRBJ2-5,TRBV15,CATSRLPGQETQYF
TRBJ1-5,TRBV9,CASEEDRGGPQHF
TRBJ2-1,TRBV18,CASSPPLAGVGNEQFF
TRBJ1-5,TRBV5-1,CASSLGTDNQPQHF
TRBJ2-1,TRBV5-8,CASSFWQGGNEQFF
TRBJ2-2,TRBV18,CASSPPSQGKAGELFF
TRBJ1-5,TRBV28,CASRPTGGRSNQPQHF
TRBJ1-5,TRBV19,CASIARNPGNQPQHF
TRBJ2-2,TRBV5-1,CASAGGDTGELFF
TRBJ1-1,TRBV25-1,CASSAGTVVTEAFF
TRBJ2-3,TRBV30,CACKGLADTDTQYF
TRBJ2-2,TRBV10-2,CAAGTGQAFSNTGELFF
TRBJ1-2,TRBV6-1,CASSEATGRAYGYTF
TRBJ2-3,TRBV28,CASSLSGTKYTDTQYF
TRBJ1-1,TRBV19,CASIEGQGYAEAFF
TRBJ1-1,TRBV10-3,CAISPGQTLNTEAFF
TRBJ1-5,TRBV7-2,CASSRSYSNQPQHF
TRBJ2-2,TRBV6-6,CASRGGETGELFF
TRBJ1-4,TRBV5-3,CARTISNEKLFF
TRBJ2-5,TRBV10-3,CAISESTGVETQYF
TRBJ1-5,TRBV12-5,CASGLTGIGASNQPQHF
TRBJ1-1,TRBV7-9,CASSFSEGSEAFF
TRBJ2-7,TRBV5-6,CASSLRIRTVSSYEQYF
TRBJ2-3,TRBV6-4,CASSEGTSGGADTQYF
TRBJ2-2,TRBV11-3,CASSLGGQGYTGELFF
TRBJ2-3,TRBV15,CATSRTSGGYTDTQYF
TRBJ2-1,TRBV19,CARPPLAGSSYNEQFF
TRBJ1-2,TRBV27,CASSDGRAWGYTF
TRBJ1-6,TRBV14,CASSQGRGLLHF
TRBJ2-1,TRBV19,CASSTFLTSGLSSYNEQFF
TRBJ1-1,TRBV11-3,CASSPRRAEAFF
TRBJ2-2,TRBV11-2,CASGPMGLAGTGELFF
TRBJ2-1,TRBV4-3,CASSQVDSPGVNEQFF
TRBJ1-1,TRBV30,CAWSVSRVNTEAFF
TRBJ2-3,TRBV5-1,CASSVSGGPPDTQYF
TRBJ2-7,TRBV5-1,CASSRRTSGGSYEQYF
TRBJ1-6,TRBV5-5,CASSLWGQGDSPLHF
TRBJ2-3,TRBV2,CASSEFTVGTDTQYF
TRBJ2-1,TRBV11-3,CASSFGTSGGVGSGNEQFF
TRBJ2-2,TRBV9,CASSVAGGGSGELFF